This TCR beta chain was observed in a study of response to subunit inactivated influenza vaccine. Using its own MiXCR run on the RT-PCR reads, TCRdb lists one record per CDR3 protein. The sample holds over 300,000 distinct CDR3 sequences, 21% seen once. Study conclusions and caveats: Authors suggested each seasonal flu vaccination may recruit only limited numbers of new T cells.

In the case of this clonotype: Its antigen remains unidentified.

This sequence originates from a man aged 50-75 years who received an inactivated influenza vaccine. Sequences were derived from PBMCs from blood, sampled less than 22 months after vaccination.

The CDR3 nucleotides read TGCGCCAGCAGCCTCCTAGGGACATCAAGGGAGCAGTTCTTC. Encoded protein: CASSLLGTSREQFF. The chain couples TRBV4-3 to TRBJ2-1; TRBD1 is a possible D gene (6 bases). CDR3 length: 14 residues. The germline gives CDR1 LGHNA, CDR2 YSLEER. V lost 4 bases and J 10 bases, leaving 17 bases between the germline ends.